This T cell receptor (beta chain) stems from a study of shared clonotypes between healthy human individuals. At the level of the study: Aged between 18 and 49, the donors were two women and three men. Three plates were used per donor for CD4 naive, three for CD4 memory, two for CD8 naive and one for CD8 memory.

V gave up 3 bases and J gave up 0 bases, with 21 bases separating them. Germline V lookup: CDR1 LNHNV, CDR2 YYDKDF (reference sequence). The CDR3 extends over 18 amino acids. CD45RA-negative memory and CD45RA+ naive subsets were split from the CD4+ cells. When replicate PCRs were run on sorted subsets, they used about 200 ng DNA, 30,000 to 35,000 T cell genomes. Here immunoSEQ multiplex PCR was the method, and the copy in TCRdb shows in-frame clones only, minus some. The data show some 660,000 clones, approximately 73% seen once. The sequence was obtained from a woman aged 25 to 39 in good health. The sample consisted of memory CD4+ T cells sorted from blood. The subset is: CD45RA-negative fraction. The chain uses TRBV15 and TRBJ2-7; D gene uncertain. CDR3 region: CATSRSRVVTLSSYEQYF. The CDR3 bases are TGTGCCACCAGCAGGAGTCGGGTTGTGACACTGAGCTCCTACGAGCAGTACTTC. Using reference TRBV15 and TRBJ2-7 for the parts outside the CDR3, the full variable domain is DAMVIQNPRYQVTQFGKPVTLSCSQTLNHNVMYWYQQKSSQAPKLLFHYYDKDFNNEADTPDNFQSRRPNTSFCFLDIRSPGLGDTAMYLCATSRSRVVTLSSYEQYFGPGTRLTVT.